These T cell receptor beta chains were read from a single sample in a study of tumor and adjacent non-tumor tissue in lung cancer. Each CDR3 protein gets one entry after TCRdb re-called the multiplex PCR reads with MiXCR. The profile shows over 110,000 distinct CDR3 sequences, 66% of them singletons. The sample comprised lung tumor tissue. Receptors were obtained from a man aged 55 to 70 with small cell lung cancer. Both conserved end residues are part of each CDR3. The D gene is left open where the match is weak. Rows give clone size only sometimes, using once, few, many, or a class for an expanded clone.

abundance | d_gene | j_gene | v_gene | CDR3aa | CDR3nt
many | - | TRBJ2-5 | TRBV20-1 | CSASVSGQETQYF | TGCAGTGCTAGTGTTAGCGGACAAGAGACCCAGTACTTC
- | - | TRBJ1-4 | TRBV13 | CGSRALLGKLFF | TGTGGCAGTAGAGCCCTCTTGGGAAAACTGTTTTTT
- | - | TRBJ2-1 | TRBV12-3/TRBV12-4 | CASSLAGDRRYNEQFF | TGTGCCAGCAGTTTAGCAGGGGACCGCCGCTACAATGAGCAGTTCTTC
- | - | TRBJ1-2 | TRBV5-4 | CASSLLLGAAIYNYGYTF | TGTGCCAGCAGCTTGCTTCTCGGCGCAGCCATATATAACTATGGCTACACCTTC
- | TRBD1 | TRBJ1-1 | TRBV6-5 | CASLGTGWGDSEVFF | TGTGCTAGTCTGGGGACAGGGTGGGGCGACAGTGAAGTTTTCTTT
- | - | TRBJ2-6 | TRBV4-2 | CVSSQDRVGWSGANVLTF | TGTGTCAGCAGCCAAGATAGGGTGGGATGGTCTGGGGCCAACGTCCTGACTTTC
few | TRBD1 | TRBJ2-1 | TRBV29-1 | CSVESRTGSSYNEQFF | TGCAGCGTTGAGAGCAGGACAGGGAGCTCCTACAATGAGCAGTTCTTC
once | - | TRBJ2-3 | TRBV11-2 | CASSSLGQFGDTQYF | TGTGCCAGCAGTTCCCTTGGACAGTTCGGAGATACGCAGTATTTT
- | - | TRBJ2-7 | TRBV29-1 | CSVTRGTSNERYF | TGCAGCGTTACAAGAGGGACATCGAACGAGCGGTACTTC
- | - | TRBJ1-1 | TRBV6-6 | CASSYTRDGQNTEAFF | TGTGCCAGCAGTTACACCCGGGACGGCCAGAACACTGAAGCTTTCTTT
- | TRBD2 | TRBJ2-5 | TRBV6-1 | CASGDWASGKETQYF | TGTGCCAGCGGGGATTGGGCTAGCGGGAAAGAGACCCAGTACTTC
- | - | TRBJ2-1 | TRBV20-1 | CSARELGGLKRQRSNEQFF | TGTAGTGCTAGAGAACTAGGGGGGCTCAAGCGCCAGAGATCCAATGAGCAGTTCTTC
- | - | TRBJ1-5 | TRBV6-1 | CANNIPGGNQPQHF | TGTGCCAACAACATTCCGGGGGGCAATCAGCCCCAGCATTTT
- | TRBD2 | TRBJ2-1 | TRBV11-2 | CASSYYTRGLAVVNKQFF | TGTGCCAGCAGCTACTACACCCGAGGACTAGCGGTAGTCAATAAGCAGTTCTTC
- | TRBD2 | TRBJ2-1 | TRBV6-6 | CASSRSGRRYNEQFF | TGTGCAAGCTCACGAAGCGGGAGAAGATATAATGAGCAGTTCTTC
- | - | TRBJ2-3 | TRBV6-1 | CASVSSSTDTHYF | TGTGCCAGCGTCAGCTCGAGTACAGATACGCACTATTTT
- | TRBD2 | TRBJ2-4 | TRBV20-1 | CNARGRLAAAKNIQYF | TGCAATGCTAGAGGGAGACTAGCGGCAGCCAAAAACATTCAGTACTTC
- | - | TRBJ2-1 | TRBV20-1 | CSARQGPNEQSF | TGCAGTGCTAGGCAGGGGCCTAATGAGCAGTCCTTC
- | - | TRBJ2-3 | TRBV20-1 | CSAGSTLASTDTQYF | TGCAGTGCTGGGTCGACTCTCGCTAGCACAGATACGCAGTATTTT
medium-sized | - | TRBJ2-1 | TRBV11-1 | CASSSGGRGIYNEQFF | TGTGCCAGCAGCTCCGGGGGTCGGGGTATTTACAATGAGCAGTTCTTC
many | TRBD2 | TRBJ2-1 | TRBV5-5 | CARTGLAEYNEQFF | TGTGCCAGAACGGGACTAGCGGAGTACAATGAGCAGTTCTTC
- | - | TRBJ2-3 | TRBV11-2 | CASSHEITGTQYF | TGTGCAAGCAGCCACGAGATCACAGGTACGCAGTATTTT
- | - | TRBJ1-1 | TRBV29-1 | CGRGFDTEAFF | TGCGGGAGGGGTTTTGACACTGAAGCTTTCTTT
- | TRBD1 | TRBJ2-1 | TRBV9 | CASQSGGNYNEQFF | TGTGCCAGCCAGTCAGGGGGCAACTACAATGAGCAGTTCTTC
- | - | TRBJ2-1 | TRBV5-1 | CASRVDYNEQFF | TGCGCCAGCAGAGTGGACTACAATGAGCAGTTCTTC
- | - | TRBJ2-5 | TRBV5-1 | CASSLHLDQETQYF | TGCGCCAGCAGCCTTCACCTGGACCAAGAGACCCAGTACTTC
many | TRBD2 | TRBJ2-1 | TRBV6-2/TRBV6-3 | CASSYPLAGADNEQFF | TGTGCCAGCAGTTACCCGCTAGCGGGAGCTGACAATGAGCAGTTCTTC
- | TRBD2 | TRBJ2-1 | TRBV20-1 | CSATLVGLGITYNEQFF | TGCAGTGCAACCCTGGTGGGACTAGGTATTACCTACAATGAGCAGTTCTTC
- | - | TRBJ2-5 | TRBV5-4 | CASSNRGQETQYF | TGTGCCAGCAGCAATAGAGGGCAAGAGACTCAGTACTTC
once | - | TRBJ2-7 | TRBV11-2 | CATSREERRQYF | TGTGCCACCAGCCGAGAGGAGAGGCGGCAGTACTTC
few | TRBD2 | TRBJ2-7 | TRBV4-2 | CASSPYLSGSKDEQYF | TGTGCCAGCAGCCCCTACTTAAGCGGGAGTAAGGACGAGCAGTACTTC
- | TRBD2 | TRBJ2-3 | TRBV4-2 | CASSHGLPGGTARTDTQYF | TGTGCCAGCAGCCACGGACTACCGGGAGGCACTGCCCGCACAGATACGCAGTATTTT
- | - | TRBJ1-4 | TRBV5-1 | CASNLDASENEKLFF | TGCGCCAGCAACTTGGACGCTAGTGAGAATGAAAAACTGTTTTTT
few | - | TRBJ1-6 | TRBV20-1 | CSARTAHNSPLHF | TGCAGTGCAAGGACGGCTCATAATTCACCCCTCCACTTT
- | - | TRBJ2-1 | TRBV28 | CASSLLSGLAETNGHFF | TGTGCCAGCAGCCTATTATCTGGGCTAGCAGAAACAAATGGGCATTTCTTC
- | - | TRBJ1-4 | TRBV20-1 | CSASGEKLFF | TGCAGTGCTTCAGGGGAAAAACTGTTTTTT
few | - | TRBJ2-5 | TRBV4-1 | CASSQAKRNGQETQYF | TGCGCCAGCAGCCAAGCCAAGAGGAACGGCCAAGAGACCCAGTACTTC
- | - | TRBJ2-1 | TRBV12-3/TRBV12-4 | CASSFRGNYNEQSF | TGTGCCAGCAGTTTTCGGGGGAACTACAATGAGCAGTCATTC
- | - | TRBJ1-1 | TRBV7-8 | CASSLVGLGTEAFF | TGTGCCAGCAGCTTAGTTGGACTAGGGACTGAAGCTTTCTTT
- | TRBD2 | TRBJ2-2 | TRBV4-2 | CANKLAGDDGWEPFF | TGTGCCAACAAACTAGCGGGAGATGATGGCTGGGAGCCGTTTTTT
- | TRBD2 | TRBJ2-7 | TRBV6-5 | CASCYSRTSDKYEQYF | TGTGCCAGCTGTTACTCGAGGACTAGCGACAAGTACGAGCAGTACTTC
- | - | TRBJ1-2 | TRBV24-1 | CATSVPSNYGYTF | TGTGCCACCAGTGTTCCATCCAACTATGGCTACACCTTC
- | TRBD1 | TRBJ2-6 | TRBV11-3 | CVCSLAGTGGSSGANVLTF | TGTGTCTGCAGCTTAGCCGGGACAGGGGGATCCTCTGGGGCCAACGTCCTGACTTTC
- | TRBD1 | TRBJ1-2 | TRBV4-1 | CASSQDRVGGFYGYTF | TGCGCCAGCAGCCAAGATAGGGTAGGGGGCTTCTATGGCTACACCTTC
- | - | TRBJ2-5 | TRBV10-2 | CASSELKTNRETQYF | TGCGCCAGCAGTGAGCTCAAAACCAATCGAGAGACCCAGTACTTC
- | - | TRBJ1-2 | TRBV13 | CANSLGCYGYTF | TGTGCCAACAGCTTAGGGTGCTATGGCTACACATTC
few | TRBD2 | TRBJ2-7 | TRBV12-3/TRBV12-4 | CASSGLAGVYEQYF | TGTGCCAGCAGTGGACTAGCGGGGGTTTACGAGCAGTACTTC
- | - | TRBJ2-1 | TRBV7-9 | CASSLSLAGSYNEQFF | TGTGCCAGCAGCTTATCCCTCGCGGGGTCCTACAATGAGCAGTTCTTC
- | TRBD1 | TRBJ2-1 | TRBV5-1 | CASSLTGGSYNDQFF | TGCGCCAGCAGCCTGACAGGGGGCTCCTACAATGATCAGTTCTTC
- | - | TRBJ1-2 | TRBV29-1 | CSGTTPGGYTF | TGCAGCGGGACCACACCCGGTGGCTACACCTTC
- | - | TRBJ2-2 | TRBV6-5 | CASSEGTRNTGELFF | TGTGCCAGCAGTGAAGGGACAAGGAACACCGGGGAGCTGTTTTTT
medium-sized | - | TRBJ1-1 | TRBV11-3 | CASSLEGGIAAFF | TGTGCCAGCAGCTTAGAAGGTGGCATTGCGGCTTTCTTT
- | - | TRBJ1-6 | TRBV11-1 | CASILSGHNSPLHF | TGTGCCAGCATCCTCTCAGGACATAATTCACCCCTCCACTTT
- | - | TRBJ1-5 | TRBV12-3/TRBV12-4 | CASSLTPQSSNQPQHF | TGTGCCAGCAGTTTGACCCCACAGTCGAGCAATCAGCCCCAGCATTTT